The 30 T cell receptor beta chains listed next were all sequenced from one sample in a study of control samples from healthy donors and cancer patients. Profiled with immunoSEQ multiplex PCR; TCRdb holds only in-frame clones, not every one. The sample shows 53,000 or so clones, 87% of them seen only once. Sequencing was carried out using PBMCs. These receptors were obtained from a man aged 60 to 75 with head and neck cancer.

The V and J genes are TRBV7-6 and TRBJ2-5, with D uncertain. CDR1 is SGHVS, CDR2 FNYEAQ, per germline. V was pared by 5 bases and J by 1 base, with 11 bases between. The CDR3 is 14 amino acids. The CDR3 here is CASSRMSRQETQYF. The CDR3 region has the DNA TGTGCCAGCAGCCGTATGTCCCGCCAAGAGACCCAGTACTTC. Drawing the rest from reference TRBV7-6 and TRBJ2-5, the complete variable domain is GAGVSQSPRYKVTKRGQDVALRCDPISGHVSLYWYRQALGQGPEFLTYFNYEAQQDKSGLPNDRFSAERPEGSISTLTIQRTEQRDSAMYRCASSRMSRQETQYFGPGTRLLVL.

The genes are TRBV6-2 or TRBV6-3 and TRBJ1-1; D call uncertain. Germline-derived CDR1 and CDR2 are MNHEY and SVGEGT. CDR3 length: 14 amino acids. Trimming removed 4 bases from V and 2 bases from J, with 11 bases in between. The CDR3 sequence: CASSFRLVNTEAFF. CDR3 DNA sequence: TGTGCCAGCAGTTTCAGACTCGTCAACACTGAAGCTTTCTTT.

The count of this clone is one. The chain combines TRBV5-1 with TRBJ2-3; D perhaps matches TRBD2 (6 bases). Trimming removed 2 bases from V and 1 base from J, with 14 bases in between. Germline assignment: CDR1 SGHRS and CDR2 YFSETQ. The CDR3 is 16 residues long. The CDR3 coding sequence is TGCGCCAGCAGCTTTAGCGGACTATCGGGCACAGATACGCAGTATTTT. This encodes CASSFSGLSGTDTQYF.

The gene calls are TRBV10-3 and TRBJ1-2, with TRBD1 matching over 8 bases. V lost 9 bases and J lost 2; bases outside the gene matches: 8. This CDR3 spans 14 amino acids. In germline, CDR1 is ENHRY, CDR2 SYGVKD. CDR3 amino acids: CAITTGAQNYGYTF. For the CDR3, the DNA is TGTGCCATAACGACAGGGGCACAGAACTATGGCTACACCTTC.

The chain is built from TRBV6-6 and TRBJ1-4; D remains unclear. Per germline, CDR1 MNHNY and CDR2 SVGAGI (reference sequence). The CDR3 runs to 15 residues. V was cut by 8 bases and J by 11 bases, with 24 bases left in between. The chain's CDR3 is CASDKQPTPSGKLFF. In nucleotides, the CDR3 is TGTGCCAGCGATAAACAGCCAACCCCGAGCGGGAAACTGTTTTTT.

The genes are TRBV28 and TRBJ2-1; 15 bases are shared with TRBD2. This CDR3 has 17 amino acids. The J segment lost 8 bases and the V segment lost 5 bases, leaving 10 bases of the junction unmatched. The germline gives CDR1 MDHEN, CDR2 SYDVKM. CDR3 in DNA: TGTGCCAGCAGTCCGGCGGGACTAGCGGGAGGAGTGGATGAGCAGTTCTTC. This gives the protein CASSPAGLAGGVDEQFF. Full variable domain (outside the CDR3, taken from reference TRBV28 and TRBJ2-1): DVKVTQSSRYLVKRTGEKVFLECVQDMDHENMFWYRQDPGLGLRLIYFSYDVKMKEKGDIPEGYSVSREKKERFSLILESASTNQTSMYLCASSPAGLAGGVDEQFFGPGTRLTVL.

This chain uses TRBV2 with TRBJ2-2; D call uncertain. This CDR3 is 13 amino acids long. The V end was cut by 6 bases, the J end by 0 bases, with 5 bases between. Per the germline V gene, CDR1 is SNHLY and CDR2 is FYNNEI. The CDR3 protein is CASSQTNTGELFF. The CDR3 nucleotides read TGTGCCAGCAGCCAGACGAACACCGGGGAGCTGTTTTTT.

The DNA for the CDR3 is TGTGCCAGCAGTACTTTAAGAGGCGCGGAGTACTTC. It specifies CASSTLRGAEYF. This chain joins TRBV28 and TRBJ2-4; no clear D gene. Germline assignment: CDR1 MDHEN and CDR2 SYDVKM. V dropped 5 bases and J dropped 14 bases, with 16 bases sitting between them. The CDR3 totals 12 residues.

The chain combines TRBV2 with TRBJ2-5, with 15 nucleotides matching TRBD2. Per the germline V gene, CDR1 is SNHLY and CDR2 is FYNNEI. This CDR3 has 15 residues. J lost 5 bases, V lost 6 bases, and 4 bases had no gene match. CDR3: CASSLGLAGGETQYF. The DNA for the CDR3 is TGTGCCAGCAGCTTGGGACTAGCGGGAGGTGAGACCCAGTACTTC.

J is TRBJ1-5 and V is TRBV28, with 8 nucleotides matching TRBD1. The CDR3 is 15 amino acids. Trimming took 6 bases from V and 6 from J; bases not matched to a gene: 10. Per the germline V gene, CDR1 is MDHEN and CDR2 is SYDVKM. The CDR3 is CASSNQGQGLQPQHF. The CDR3 DNA sequence: TGTGCCAGCAGCAACCAAGGACAGGGACTTCAGCCCCAGCATTTT.

The J gene is TRBJ2-7, the V gene TRBV10-3; D remains ambiguous. With 0 bases removed from V and 0 bases from J, the gap between germline ends came to 9 bases. In germline, CDR1 is ENHRY, CDR2 SYGVKD. The CDR3 sequence is 15 residues long. CDR3 sequence (DNA): TGTGCCATCAGTGAGTCGGGCAGCAGCTCCTACGAGCAGTACTTC. Protein: CAISESGSSSYEQYF.

V is TRBV18 and J is TRBJ2-5; D could derive from TRBD1 or TRBD2 (5 bases each). Germline V lookup: CDR1 KGHSH, CDR2 LQKENI. The V and J ends lost 0 bases and 1 base respectively, with 12 bases between them. This CDR3 region has 16 residues. This CDR3 is CASSPPDRDLQETQYF. In DNA form, the CDR3 reads TGTGCCAGCTCACCACCAGATAGGGACCTCCAAGAGACCCAGTACTTC.

Concerning this clone: Within the sample, other DNA sequences also encode this same CDR3. V gene TRBV2 combines with J gene TRBJ2-7, with D possibly being TRBD2 (5 bases). The germline CDR1 and CDR2 sequences are SNHLY and FYNNEI. The CDR3 is 13 residues long. Deletions cut 4 bases from V and 0 bases from J, with 7 bases between. The CDR3 DNA sequence: TGTGCCAGCAGTGCGAGCGGCTCCTACGAGCAGTACTTC. Its protein product is CASSASGSYEQYF.

The gene calls are TRBV7-7 and TRBJ2-5, with 8 bases fitting TRBD2. The germline CDR1 and CDR2 sequences are SSHAT and FNYEAQ (reference sequence). CDR3 size: 14 residues. V dropped 5 bases and J dropped 5; count of bases not matched to a gene: 7. CDR3 amino acids: CASSRGTRRETQYF. CDR3 in DNA: TGTGCCAGCAGCAGAGGGACTAGGAGGGAGACCCAGTACTTC.

The DNA for the CDR3 is TGCAGTGCTGGTTACCAAGAGACCCAGTACTTC. Protein product: CSAGYQETQYF. The chain combines TRBV20-1 with TRBJ2-5; D not resolved. In germline, CDR1 is DFQATT, CDR2 SNEGSKA (reference sequence). This CDR3 contains 11 residues. V dropped 5 bases and J dropped 0 bases, with 4 bases sitting between them.

This clone occurred once. The CDR3 reads CASSFRQGHSYEQYF. The CDR3 region has the DNA TGCGCCAGCAGTTTTCGACAGGGGCACTCCTACGAGCAGTACTTC. This sequence joins TRBV5-1 and TRBJ2-7, with 8 bases fitting TRBD1. V trimming: 5 bases; J trimming: 0 bases; junction bases outside the gene matches: 7. Looked up from germline, CDR1 is SGHRS and CDR2 is YFSETQ. The CDR3 has 15 amino acids. The variable domain in full, completed from reference TRBV5-1 and TRBJ2-7, reads KAGVTQTPRYLIKTRGQQVTLSCSPISGHRSVSWYQQTPGQGLQFLFEYFSETQRNKGNFPGRFSGRQFSNSRSEMNVSTLELGDSALYLCASSFRQGHSYEQYFGPGTRLTVT.

This chain links TRBV28 with TRBJ1-5; D ambiguous. This CDR3 region has 12 residues. Per the germline V gene, CDR1 is MDHEN and CDR2 is SYDVKM. Trimming pared 5 bases from V and 7 bases from J, leaving 9 bases between. DNA of the CDR3: TGTGCCAGCAGTCCCCCTGAACAGCCCCAGCATTTT. Translated, it gives CASSPPEQPQHF.

This chain uses TRBV10-1 with TRBJ2-7; D ambiguous. Germline lookup yields CDR1 WNHNN and CDR2 SYGVQD (reference sequence). The CDR3 covers 13 residues. Trimming took off 2 bases at V and 2 bases at J, with 7 bases between the two ends. CDR3 protein: CASSETDTYEQYF. The CDR3 coding sequence is TGCGCCAGCAGTGAGACAGATACCTACGAGCAGTACTTC.

V and J are TRBV5-6 and TRBJ2-3, with TRBD2 matching over 11 bases. This CDR3 has 15 amino acids. The junction had 3 bases not matched to a gene; V was cut back by 6 bases and J by 0 bases. The germline gives CDR1 SGHDT, CDR2 YYEEEE. This CDR3 reads CASIRLAGSTDTQYF. In DNA form, the CDR3 reads TGTGCCAGCATTAGACTAGCGGGGAGCACAGATACGCAGTATTTT. The full variable domain, its missing parts supplied by reference TRBV5-6 and TRBJ2-3, is DAGVTQSPTHLIKTRGQQVTLRCSPKSGHDTVSWYQQALGQGPQFIFQYYEEEERQRGNFPDRFSGHQFPNYSSELNVNALLLGDSALYLCASIRLAGSTDTQYFGPGTRLTVL.

The chain recombines TRBV4-2 with TRBJ2-1, with D perhaps TRBD2 (6 bases). Germline CDR1 reads LGHNA; CDR2 reads YNFKEQ. Trimming cost V 0 bases and J 9 bases, with 12 bases left between them. This CDR3 is 14 amino acids long. The CDR3, as DNA: TGTGCCAGCAGCCAAGACTTTAGCGGCACTGAGCAGTTCTTC. Translation: CASSQDFSGTEQFF.

The chain couples TRBV19 to TRBJ1-1; possibly TRBD1 for D (5 bases). The ends were cut back, 6 bases at V and 1 base at J, with 12 bases in the middle. The CDR3 is made up of 14 amino acids. CDR1 is LNHDA and CDR2 is SQIVND in the germline V gene (reference sequence). The DNA of the CDR3 is TGTGCCAGTAGCCGAGGACAAACGAACACTGAAGCTTTCTTT. Its protein is CASSRGQTNTEAFF.

The chain links TRBV28 to TRBJ2-2; D call uncertain. Germline V gene lookup returns CDR1 MDHEN and CDR2 SYDVKM. The CDR3 has 12 amino acids. V lost 7 bases, J lost 6 bases, and 9 bases lay in between. The CDR3 sequence is CASTAAAGELFF. CDR3 in DNA: TGTGCCAGCACGGCGGCGGCCGGGGAGCTGTTTTTT.

V is TRBV5-4 and J is TRBJ2-1, with TRBD2 matching 7 bases. With V trimmed by 0 bases and J by 5 bases, 2 bases remained unmatched. This CDR3 has 14 amino acids. The V gene's germline CDR1 is SGHNT and CDR2 YYREEE (reference sequence). The CDR3 loop reads CASSLGLADNEQFF. DNA for the CDR3: TGTGCCAGCAGCTTGGGGCTAGCGGACAATGAGCAGTTCTTC.

The chain joins TRBV2 to TRBJ2-6, with D hard to call. CDR1 is SNHLY, CDR2 FYNNEI, per germline. Trimming cost V 4 bases and J 4 bases, with 11 bases left between them. The CDR3 covers 15 residues. CDR3 loop: CASSVTPVGANVLTF. In DNA form, the CDR3 reads TGTGCCAGCAGTGTAACCCCTGTAGGGGCCAACGTCCTGACTTTC.

The V call is TRBV2, the J call TRBJ1-6, with D maybe TRBD1 (5 bases). V shed 5 bases and J shed 7 bases, with 18 bases lying between them. The germline V gene has CDR1 SNHLY and CDR2 FYNNEI. CDR3 length equals 16 residues. The CDR3 sequence: CASSRQQQIQNSPLHF. CDR3 sequence (DNA): TGTGCCAGCAGTCGACAGCAGCAGATCCAAAATTCACCCCTCCACTTT. Together with reference TRBV2 and TRBJ1-6, the CDR3 gives the full variable domain: EPEVTQTPSHQVTQMGQEVILRCVPISNHLYFYWYRQILGQKVEFLVSFYNNEISEKSEIFDDQFSVERPDGSNFTLKIRSTKLEDSAMYFCASSRQQQIQNSPLHFGNGTRLTVT.

This clone was seen more than once but under ten times. The chain combines TRBV10-3 with TRBJ1-6; unclear D gene. From germline, CDR1 is ENHRY and CDR2 SYGVKD. The CDR3 has 15 amino acids. The V end was cut by 2 bases, the J end by 4 bases, with 9 bases between. In nucleotides, the CDR3 is TGTGCCATCAGTGAGGAGGGCAGTTATAATTCACCCCTCCACTTT. The encoded protein is CAISEEGSYNSPLHF.

The chain recombines TRBV5-1 with TRBJ2-5; 8 nucleotides match TRBD2. This CDR3 region has 13 residues. Per germline, CDR1 SGHRS and CDR2 YFSETQ. V gave up 5 bases and J gave up 4 bases; unmatched junction bases: 4. CDR3 residues: CASRSTSGETQYF. The CDR3 region has the DNA TGCGCCAGCAGATCTACTAGCGGAGAGACCCAGTACTTC.

This chain uses TRBV4-3 with TRBJ2-2; D possibly corresponds to TRBD2 (5 bases). The CDR3 is 17 residues long. Trimming took 1 base from V and 1 from J, leaving 13 bases between them. The germline gives CDR1 LGHNA, CDR2 YSLEER. The CDR3 reads CASSQGAGALNTGELFF. The CDR3 nucleotides are TGCGCCAGCAGCCAAGGGGCGGGCGCCTTGAACACCGGGGAGCTGTTTTTT.

By its share, this clone is medium-sized. This chain links TRBV5-1 with TRBJ2-2, with 11 bases fitting TRBD2. The germline V gene has CDR1 SGHRS and CDR2 YFSETQ. CDR3 length: 17 amino acids. J lost 4 bases, V lost 0 bases, and 5 bases had no gene match. The CDR3 reads CASSLVSGLAATGELFF. For the CDR3, the DNA is TGCGCCAGCAGCTTGGTGTCGGGACTAGCGGCCACCGGGGAGCTGTTTTTT.

This chain connects TRBV18 to TRBJ2-2, with TRBD1 identical over 8 bases. Trimming removed 3 bases from V and 2 bases from J; junction bases left unmatched: 5. The CDR3 runs to 16 residues. Germline loops: CDR1 KGHSH, CDR2 LQKENI. The DNA of the CDR3 is TGTGCCAGCTCACCGGTCGCAGGGGGCAACACCGGGGAGCTGTTTTTT. Protein product: CASSPVAGGNTGELFF.